One sample yielded the 4 T cell receptor beta chains listed below, sequenced in a study of blood T cell repertoires in COVID-19. Sequencing used immunoSEQ multiplex PCR; TCRdb keeps in-frame clones, though not all of them. The sample has about 37,000 clones, approximately 80% seen once; the top ten hold approximately 15%. The sample consisted of peripheral blood. The receptors originated from a woman between 65 and 79 years old with acute or convalescent COVID-19.

V is TRBV19 and J is TRBJ2-7, with D maybe TRBD1 (5 bases). The CDR3 consists of 15 residues. Trimming took 3 bases from V and 3 from J, leaving 15 bases between them. Germline V gives CDR1 LNHDA, CDR2 SQIVND (reference sequence). CDR3 DNA: TGTGCCAGTAGTATTACGGCGAACAGGTTCTACGAGCAGTACTTC. It encodes CASSITANRFYEQYF.

The chain combines TRBV7-6 with TRBJ2-7, with 7 bases identical to TRBD1. Germline loops: CDR1 SGHVS, CDR2 FNYEAQ. Losses at the gene ends were 2 bases for V and 2 bases for J; bases not matched to a gene: 6. This CDR3 has 15 amino acids. DNA of the CDR3: TGTGCCAGCAGCTTAATCGGGACAGCTCCCTACGAGCAGTACTTC. As protein: CASSLIGTAPYEQYF.

The rearrangement joins TRBV27 to TRBJ1-1, with unresolved D. V was clipped by 7 bases and J by 6 bases, with 12 bases between them. Germline values: CDR1 MNHEY, CDR2 SMNVEV (reference sequence). CDR3 length equals 12 residues. Written as DNA, the CDR3 is TGTGCCAGCAAGGAGGAAGGCGCTGAAGCTTTCTTT. Encoded protein: CASKEEGAEAFF.

This clone was counted between two and nine times. The V and J genes are TRBV7-2 and TRBJ1-2, with 7 bases matching TRBD1. V lost 4 bases to trimming and J lost 1 base; unmatched junction nucleotides: 12. CDR1 and CDR2 from the germline V gene are SGHTA and FQGNSA. The CDR3 spans 17 residues. The DNA of the CDR3 is TGTGCCAGCAGCTCCTCGGACAGGAGCTCTGTTAACTATGGCTACACCTTC. Translated: CASSSSDRSSVNYGYTF.